Presented here are 22 T cell receptor beta chains from one specimen sequenced in a study of blood T cells in healthy people across ages. The authors ran a second PCR of about 6 to 12 cycles using a sample-barcoded 5' primer and a J-beta primer mix. TCRdb reprocessed the 5' RACE reads via MiXCR and lists one record per CDR3 protein. The sample carries approximately 850,000 distinct CDR3 sequences, 40% to 50% recorded once. Material for sequencing was blood. The receptor set was obtained from a man aged 55 to 70 in good health.

This clonotype was detected only a few times. J is TRBJ2-1 and V is TRBV7-2; D may be TRBD1 (5 bases). The CDR3 sequence is 19 residues long. Germline CDR1 is SGHTA and CDR2 is FQGNSA. The V and J ends lost 4 bases and 1 base respectively, with 23 bases between them. CDR3: CASSSIDSILDGSYNEQFF. The CDR3 nucleotides read TGTGCCAGCAGCTCTATCGACAGTATATTGGATGGGTCCTACAATGAGCAGTTCTTC.

This rearrangement joins TRBV5-1 to TRBJ1-4; D remains unclear. Germline CDR1 reads SGHRS; CDR2 reads YFSETQ. The V end was cut by 4 bases, the J end by 5 bases, with 12 bases between. The CDR3 loop spans 14 amino acids. The CDR3 sequence: CASSPLDGNEKLFF. DNA of the CDR3: TGCGCCAGCAGCCCATTGGATGGGAATGAAAAACTGTTTTTT.

This clonotype was detected a few times. V and J are TRBV28 and TRBJ2-5; D might be TRBD1 (5 bases). This CDR3 is built from 14 residues. Germline assignment: CDR1 MDHEN and CDR2 SYDVKM. V was cut by 2 bases and J by 2 bases, with 9 bases left in between. Here the CDR3 DNA reads TGTGCCAGCAGTTTAGTCAGGGAACAAGAGACCCAGTACTTC. Translating gives CASSLVREQETQYF.

This clonotype was seen only a few times. The chain has TRBV3-1 and TRBJ2-7; D uncertain. Germline CDR1 LGHDT, CDR2 YNNKEL (reference sequence). The CDR3 length is 13 residues. V lost 2 bases and J 7 bases, leaving 12 bases between the germline ends. CDR3: CASSQRPAPEQYF. The CDR3 nucleotides are TGTGCCAGCAGCCAACGGCCCGCACCGGAGCAGTACTTC.

Comment on this clonotype: Germline is not matched at one junction end, which may reflect a read error. The gene calls are TRBV6-6 and TRBJ1-3; D not resolved. The CDR3 is 15 amino acids. Germline V gene sequence: CDR1 MNHNY, CDR2 SVGAGI (reference sequence). The CDR3 nucleotides read TGTGCCGGCAGTTACACCGACGGTTCTGGAAACACCATATATTTT. It translates to CAGSYTDGSGNTIYF.

Regarding this clonotype: Germline and junction disagree at one end, which may indicate a read error. The V call is TRBV5-1, the J call TRBJ2-7; D remains ambiguous. This CDR3 has 13 residues. Germline V CDR1 and CDR2: SGHRS, YFSETQ. In nucleotides, the CDR3 is TGCGCCGGCAGTCCTGGAGAATCCTACGAGCAGTACTTC. Encoded protein: CAGSPGESYEQYF.

This chain connects TRBV3-1 to TRBJ2-7; 10 nucleotides line up with TRBD2. This CDR3 region has 14 residues. V was clipped by 1 base and J by 7 bases; unmatched bases: 4. Germline loops: CDR1 LGHDT, CDR2 YNNKEL (reference sequence). CDR3 residues: CASSQVLAGGEQYF. CDR3 bases: TGTGCCAGCAGCCAAGTTTTAGCGGGGGGTGAGCAGTACTTC.

The chain couples TRBV15 to TRBJ2-3, with D possibly being TRBD2 (6 bases). The ends were cut back, 7 bases at V and 5 bases at J, with 13 bases in the middle. Germline CDR1 LNHNV, CDR2 YYDKDF (reference sequence). The CDR3 runs to 13 residues. The CDR3 spells CATTPEGKDTQYF. CDR3 coding DNA: TGTGCCACCACTCCGGAGGGGAAAGATACGCAGTATTTT.

V and J are TRBV25-1 and TRBJ1-2; the D is unclear. The germline V gene has CDR1 MGHDK and CDR2 SYGVNS. The CDR3 length is 15 residues. V lost 3 bases to trimming and J lost 4 bases, with 15 bases between them. CDR3 sequence: CASSDQTDGFYGYTF. CDR3 coding DNA: TGTGCCAGCAGTGACCAGACGGACGGATTCTATGGCTACACCTTC.

This clonotype occurred once. This sequence joins TRBV18 and TRBJ2-5; maybe TRBD2 (6 bases). The germline V gene encodes CDR1 KGHSH and CDR2 LQKENI. The CDR3 is made up of 15 amino acids. The germline V and J ends were trimmed by 1 base and 0 bases, with 9 bases remaining between them. CDR3 sequence (DNA): TGTGCCAGCTCACCACTAGCGGCGTACCAAGAGACCCAGTACTTC. The encoded protein is CASSPLAAYQETQYF.

This clonotype was observed a handful of times. The chain joins TRBV10-3 to TRBJ2-1, with 8 positions matching TRBD2. The CDR3 has 16 residues. Germline-derived CDR1 and CDR2 are ENHRY and SYGVKD. With V trimmed by 2 bases and J by 7 bases, 10 bases remained unmatched. CDR3 sequence: CAISEPAGGPSNEQFF. For the CDR3, the DNA is TGTGCCATCAGTGAGCCGGCGGGGGGCCCCTCTAATGAGCAGTTCTTC.

This clonotype was found a few times. The V gene is TRBV9, the J gene TRBJ2-7; D is unresolved. Trimming pared 1 base from V and 0 bases from J, leaving 8 bases between. The CDR3 has 14 amino acids. CDR1 and CDR2 (germline): SGDLS, YYNGEE. This CDR3 reads CASSVISSSYEQYF. The CDR3 coding sequence is TGTGCCAGCAGCGTAATAAGCAGCTCCTACGAGCAGTACTTC.

The gene calls are TRBV30 and TRBJ1-2; 7 positions match TRBD1. The CDR3 has 15 amino acids. After removal of 2 bases from V and 1 base from J, the junction contained 7 bases not matched to a gene. Germline V gene sequence: CDR1 GTSNPN, CDR2 SVGIG (reference sequence). The DNA for the CDR3 is TGTGCCTGGAGTCTAAGGGACAGATATAACTATGGCTACACCTTC. Its translation: CAWSLRDRYNYGYTF. Combining the CDR3 with reference TRBV30 and TRBJ1-2 gives the whole variable domain SQTIHQWPATLVQPVGSPLSLECTVEGTSNPNLYWYRQAAGRGLQLLFYSVGIGQISSEVPQNLSASRPQDRQFILSSKKLLLSDSGFYLCAWSLRDRYNYGYTFGSGTRLTVV.

This chain connects TRBV5-1 to TRBJ2-7; D perhaps matches TRBD1 (5 bases). The germline gives CDR1 SGHRS, CDR2 YFSETQ. The CDR3 covers 14 residues. Trimming took 4 bases from V and 3 from J, leaving 14 bases between them. The CDR3 DNA sequence: TGCGCCAGCAGCGTGAGAAGTGACAGCTACGAGCAGTACTTC. Residues: CASSVRSDSYEQYF. Based on the CDR3 plus reference TRBV5-1 and TRBJ2-7, the full variable domain is KAGVTQTPRYLIKTRGQQVTLSCSPISGHRSVSWYQQTPGQGLQFLFEYFSETQRNKGNFPGRFSGRQFSNSRSEMNVSTLELGDSALYLCASSVRSDSYEQYFGPGTRLTVT.

This chain uses TRBV20-1 with TRBJ2-3, with TRBD2 identical over 9 bases. Losses at the gene ends were 5 bases for V and 6 bases for J; bases not matched to a gene: 6. CDR3 length: 13 residues. Germline CDR1 and CDR2: DFQATT and SNEGSKA (reference sequence). The CDR3 coding sequence is TGCAGTGCTGGCGGGGGGGTTCAGGATACGCAGTATTTT. It codes for CSAGGGVQDTQYF.

The chain combines TRBV20-1 with TRBJ1-6; D might be TRBD1 (5 bases). CDR3 size: 15 residues. Germline V CDR1 and CDR2: DFQATT, SNEGSKA (reference sequence). The ends were cut back, 3 bases at V and 6 bases at J, with 15 bases in the middle. Here the CDR3 reads CSASREGMANSPLHF. The CDR3 DNA sequence: TGCAGTGCTAGCAGGGAGGGTATGGCTAATTCACCCCTCCACTTT.

This clonotype was recorded a few times. The CDR3 DNA reads TGCGCCAGCAGCCAAGATAATGGATATGAAGCTTTCTTT. Encoded protein: CASSQDNGYEAFF. The V and J genes are TRBV4-3 and TRBJ1-1, with no clear D. The CDR3 spans 13 residues. V shed 0 bases and J shed 7 bases, with 9 bases lying between them. Germline CDR1 is LGHNA and CDR2 is YSLEER.

The V and J genes are TRBV30 and TRBJ2-5; tentatively, D is TRBD2 (6 bases). Trimming took 1 base from V and 8 from J, leaving 20 bases between them. CDR3 size: 15 residues. The germline V gene encodes CDR1 GTSNPN and CDR2 SVGIG (reference sequence). In DNA, the CDR3 is TGTGCCTGGAGTGATGGAGGGACCAGGAGGGGAACCCAGTACTTC. Its translation is CAWSDGGTRRGTQYF.

Here the CDR3 DNA reads TGCGCCAGCACGGACCTGTTATACGGAAACACCATATATTTT. It is translated as CASTDLLYGNTIYF. The J gene is TRBJ1-3, the V gene TRBV10-2; no firm D call. The germline V and J ends were trimmed by 7 bases and 4 bases, with 14 bases remaining between them. CDR3 length equals 14 residues. Germline assignment: CDR1 WSHSY and CDR2 SAAADI.

This clonotype was counted only a few times. The CDR3 sequence is CASSGRQLTDLSEQFF. CDR3 in DNA: TGTGCCAGCAGCGGCCGACAACTTACGGACTTAAGTGAGCAGTTCTTC. The chain uses TRBV7-8 and TRBJ2-1, with a weak D call TRBD2 (5 bases). Germline lookup yields CDR1 SGHVS and CDR2 FQNEAQ. Between the trimmed V and J ends, which lost 5 bases and 9 bases, there was a span of 23 bases. The CDR3 is 16 amino acids.

The sample holds a few counts of this clonotype. The chain is built from TRBV7-2 and TRBJ2-3; 8 nucleotides align to TRBD2. CDR1 SGHTA and CDR2 FQGNSA come from the germline V gene. The CDR3 runs to 15 residues. Unmatched junction bases numbered 5, after V lost 1 base and J lost 5 bases. In DNA, the CDR3 is TGTGCCAGCAGCTTAGGTCTGGCGGGGGGAGATACGCAGTATTTT. This gives the protein CASSLGLAGGDTQYF.

This chain links TRBV5-1 with TRBJ1-2; 9 positions match TRBD1. The CDR3 runs 15 residues. J lost 6 bases, V lost 0 bases, and 6 bases had no gene match. Germline V gene sequence: CDR1 SGHRS, CDR2 YFSETQ. CDR3 protein: CASSLDRGRIDGYTF. The CDR3 region has the DNA TGCGCCAGCAGCTTGGACAGGGGGCGCATAGATGGCTACACCTTC.